The 3 T cell receptor beta chains below come from one sample, sequenced in a study. Via MiXCR, TCRdb re-called the 5' RACE reads, giving one row per CDR3 protein. The sample lists about 46,000 distinct CDR3 sequences, about 28% seen once, with roughly 1.9% in the top ten. The sample comprised naive CD4+ T cells sorted from blood. Subset given: naive CD4+ T cells, CD4+CD45RA+CD25-. The receptors shown here come from a female donor with breast cancer.

The chain employs TRBV9 and TRBJ1-1; possibly TRBD1 for D (5 bases). The V and J ends lost 4 bases and 5 bases respectively, with 12 bases between them. Looked up from germline, CDR1 is SGDLS and CDR2 is YYNGEE. The CDR3 sequence is 13 residues long. Here the CDR3 reads CASSQASGTEAFF. The CDR3 nucleotides read TGTGCCAGCAGCCAAGCGTCAGGGACTGAAGCTTTCTTT.

The chain combines TRBV12-3 or TRBV12-4 with TRBJ2-3; possible D gene TRBD2, 6 bases. V was pared by 7 bases and J by 0 bases, with 14 bases between. The CDR3 extends over 15 amino acids. The CDR3 sequence is CASTFSGASTDTQYF. CDR3 DNA sequence: TGTGCCAGCACCTTTAGCGGAGCTAGCACAGATACGCAGTATTTT.

This clonotype was observed a few times. The rearrangement uses TRBV5-1 and TRBJ2-1, with 12 bases identical to TRBD2. This CDR3 is 14 amino acids long. CDR1 and CDR2 from the germline V gene are SGHRS and YFSETQ. V gave up 7 bases and J gave up 12 bases; unmatched junction bases: 11. The CDR3 DNA reads TGCGCCAGCCGGACTAGCGGGACTCCCCGCGGGCAGTTCTTC. This codes for CASRTSGTPRGQFF. Variable domain in full (rest from reference TRBV5-1 and TRBJ2-1): KAGVTQTPRYLIKTRGQQVTLSCSPISGHRSVSWYQQTPGQGLQFLFEYFSETQRNKGNFPGRFSGRQFSNSRSEMNVSTLELGDSALYLCASRTSGTPRGQFFGPGTRLTVL.